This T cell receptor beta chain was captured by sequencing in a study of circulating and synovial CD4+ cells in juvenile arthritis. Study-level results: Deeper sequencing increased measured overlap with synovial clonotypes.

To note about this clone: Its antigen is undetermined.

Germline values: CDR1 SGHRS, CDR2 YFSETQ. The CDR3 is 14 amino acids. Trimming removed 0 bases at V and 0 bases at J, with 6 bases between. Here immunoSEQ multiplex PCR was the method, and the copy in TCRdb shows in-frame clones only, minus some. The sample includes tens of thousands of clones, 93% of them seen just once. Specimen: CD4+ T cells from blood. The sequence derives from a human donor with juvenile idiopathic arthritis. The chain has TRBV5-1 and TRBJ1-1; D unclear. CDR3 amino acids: CASSLGAMNTEAFF. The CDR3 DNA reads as TGCGCCAGCAGCTTGGGGGCTATGAACACTGAAGCTTTCTTT.